What follows are 6 T cell receptor beta chains derived from one specimen sequenced in a study of a mutant IDH1 vaccine in newly diagnosed glioma. Indicated time point: week 5, during vaccination. What each vaccine dose contained was 300 ug of mutant IDH1 20-mer peptide, accompanied by topical imiquimod. The antigens of these receptors remain unknown. Only in-frame clones appear in the TCRdb table, and some are missing; sequencing was by immunoSEQ multiplex PCR. Of under 45,000 clones listed, about four fifths are singletons. Material: PBMCs, obtained from a glioma patient whose treatment included an IDH1 peptide vaccine. The receptors here all came from a middle-aged man with glioma.

V usage is TRBV5-5 and J usage is TRBJ1-1; no clear D. The CDR3 contains 13 residues. Germline assignment: CDR1 SGHKS and CDR2 YYEKEE (reference sequence). Trimming stripped 2 bases from V and 4 bases from J, with 9 bases between. The CDR3 protein is CASSFAQSTEAFF. The DNA of the CDR3 is TGTGCCAGCAGCTTTGCACAGAGCACTGAAGCTTTCTTT.

The chain combines TRBV7-8 with TRBJ2-7, with D unclear. The CDR3 runs 12 residues. Trimming took off 5 bases at V and 6 bases at J, with 11 bases between the two ends. The germline V gene has CDR1 SGHVS and CDR2 FQNEAQ. CDR3 amino acids: CASSKTSGEQYF. For the CDR3, the DNA is TGTGCCAGCAGCAAAACCAGTGGCGAGCAGTACTTC.

For this clone: The same CDR3 also results from other DNA sequences found in this sample. J is TRBJ1-1 and V is TRBV6-6; maybe TRBD1 (6 bases). From germline, CDR1 is MNHNY and CDR2 SVGAGI (reference sequence). Trimming cost V 6 bases and J 1 base, with 12 bases left between them. This CDR3 contains 14 residues. CDR3 region: CASSSGQTNTEAFF. The CDR3 DNA reads TGTGCCAGCAGCTCCGGACAGACGAACACTGAAGCTTTCTTT.

The gene calls are TRBV13 and TRBJ2-5, with no clear D. V was clipped by 2 bases and J by 5 bases, with 9 bases between them. The CDR3 has 13 residues. The V gene's germline CDR1 is PRHDT and CDR2 FYEKMQ (reference sequence). The CDR3 is CASSLSGRETQYF. The CDR3 nucleotides read TGTGCCAGCAGCTTATCAGGTCGGGAGACCCAGTACTTC.

This clone was observed a single time. The rearrangement links TRBV28 to TRBJ2-3, with 10 bases matching TRBD1. Germline CDR1 MDHEN, CDR2 SYDVKM. J was trimmed by 6 bases and V by 6 bases; bases with no gene match: 6. This CDR3 region has 14 residues. For the CDR3, the DNA is TGTGCCAGCAGGGTCCCGGGACAGGGGGATACGCAGTATTTT. Its protein is CASRVPGQGDTQYF.

The table lists this clone with a count of one. This chain joins TRBV2 and TRBJ2-1, with D perhaps TRBD1 or TRBD2 (5 bases each). From germline, CDR1 is SNHLY and CDR2 FYNNEI. The V gene lost 7 bases and the J gene lost 8 bases, with 9 bases spanning the gap. The CDR3 covers 11 residues. The CDR3 reads CASMGVHEQFF. CDR3 sequence (DNA): TGTGCCAGCATGGGGGTCCATGAGCAGTTCTTC. Together with reference TRBV2 and TRBJ2-1, the CDR3 gives the full variable domain: EPEVTQTPSHQVTQMGQEVILRCVPISNHLYFYWYRQILGQKVEFLVSFYNNEISEKSEIFDDQFSVERPDGSNFTLKIRSTKLEDSAMYFCASMGVHEQFFGPGTRLTVL.